The 20 T cell receptor beta chains below all came from one sample that was sequenced in a study of blood T cell repertoires in COVID-19. Profiled with immunoSEQ multiplex PCR; TCRdb holds only in-frame clones, not every one. Here the sample spans some 290,000 clones, about nine tenths being singletons. The sample comprised peripheral blood. These receptors were obtained from a woman aged 30 to 39 with COVID-19, enrolled during active disease.

The V gene is TRBV5-1, the J gene TRBJ2-7, with D uncertain. The V end was cut by 0 bases, the J end by 6 bases, with 7 bases between. Germline V gene lookup returns CDR1 SGHRS and CDR2 YFSETQ. The CDR3 sequence is 12 residues long. Written as DNA, the CDR3 is TGCGCCAGCAGCTTGGACGGCGGCGAGCAGTACTTC. Its translation is CASSLDGGEQYF. Filled out from reference TRBV5-1 and TRBJ2-7, the complete variable domain reads KAGVTQTPRYLIKTRGQQVTLSCSPISGHRSVSWYQQTPGQGLQFLFEYFSETQRNKGNFPGRFSGRQFSNSRSEMNVSTLELGDSALYLCASSLDGGEQYFGPGTRLTVT.

The chain has TRBV15 and TRBJ1-5; D remains ambiguous. Germline-derived CDR1 and CDR2 are LNHNV and YYDKDF (reference sequence). CDR3 length: 15 amino acids. V dropped 0 bases and J dropped 6 bases, with 12 bases sitting between them. The CDR3 DNA reads TGTGCCACCAGCAGAGATGCAACCGAGCTTCAGCCCCAGCATTTT. It codes for CATSRDATELQPQHF. The complete variable domain, with remaining parts taken from reference TRBV15 and TRBJ1-5, reads DAMVIQNPRYQVTQFGKPVTLSCSQTLNHNVMYWYQQKSSQAPKLLFHYYDKDFNNEADTPDNFQSRRPNTSFCFLDIRSPGLGDTAMYLCATSRDATELQPQHFGDGTRLSIL.

In nucleotides, the CDR3 is TGTGCCACTGACAGGGGGCGCGGTGAGCAGTTCTTC. This codes for CATDRGRGEQFF. This sequence joins TRBV19 and TRBJ2-1; TRBD1 aligns across 10 bases. Trimming removed 10 bases from V and 9 bases from J; junction bases left unmatched: 6. The germline V gene encodes CDR1 LNHDA and CDR2 SQIVND (reference sequence). This CDR3 comprises 12 residues.

This rearrangement joins TRBV4-1 to TRBJ2-1; the match to TRBD1 covers 10 bases. The CDR3 spans 16 residues. The trim removed 4 bases at V and 6 bases at J, leaving 9 bases unmatched. Germline values: CDR1 MGHRA, CDR2 YSYEKL. CDR3 residues: CASSRSTGGPLNEQFF. The CDR3 DNA is TGCGCCAGCAGCCGGTCGACAGGGGGCCCCCTCAATGAGCAGTTCTTC.

This chain links TRBV4-1 with TRBJ1-5; no definite D call. CDR3 length: 16 amino acids. The germline CDR1 and CDR2 sequences are MGHRA and YSYEKL. The germline V and J ends were trimmed by 1 base and 4 bases, with 14 bases remaining between them. The CDR3 here is CASSQAGGRRNQPQHF. The DNA of the CDR3 is TGCGCCAGCAGCCAAGCAGGAGGAAGACGGAATCAGCCCCAGCATTTT.

This clone was observed once. This chain links TRBV7-9 with TRBJ1-1; 8 bases map to TRBD1. The ends lost 4 bases at V and 4 bases at J; junction bases unmatched: 11. CDR3 length: 16 amino acids. From germline, CDR1 is SEHNR and CDR2 FQNEAQ (reference sequence). The CDR3 sequence: CASSSQGAPSGTEAFF. The CDR3 nucleotides are TGTGCCAGCAGCTCCCAGGGGGCGCCTTCGGGCACTGAAGCTTTCTTT. Variable domain in full (rest from reference TRBV7-9 and TRBJ1-1): DTGVSQNPRHKITKRGQNVTFRCDPISEHNRLYWYRQTLGQGPEFLTYFQNEAQLEKSRLLSDRFSAERPKGSFSTLEIQRTEQGDSAMYLCASSSQGAPSGTEAFFGQGTRLTVV.

This clone was seen a few times. The rearrangement uses TRBV5-4 and TRBJ1-2, with D perhaps matching TRBD1 (6 bases). The CDR3 length is 13 residues. V shed 2 bases and J shed 1 base, with 6 bases lying between them. Germline V gene sequence: CDR1 SGHNT, CDR2 YYREEE (reference sequence). Here the CDR3 DNA reads TGTGCCAGCAGCTTAGGGGGTAACTATGGCTACACCTTC. Translated: CASSLGGNYGYTF.

This clone has just one count. This chain links TRBV5-1 with TRBJ1-2, with 7 bases lining up with TRBD1. The CDR3 consists of 12 residues. The ends lost 4 bases at V and 6 bases at J; junction bases unmatched: 3. Looked up from germline, CDR1 is SGHRS and CDR2 is YFSETQ. In DNA, the CDR3 is TGCGCCAGCAGCCCCGGACAGGATGGCTACACCTTC. As protein: CASSPGQDGYTF.

The chain links TRBV5-6 to TRBJ2-7; tentatively, D is TRBD1 (5 bases). Germline V lookup: CDR1 SGHDT, CDR2 YYEEEE. The V end lost 4 bases, the J end lost 0 bases, and 14 bases lay between the germline ends. The CDR3 contains 15 residues. As DNA, the CDR3 is TGTGCCAGCAGCCCGATTACAGGAAGCTCCTACGAGCAGTACTTC. It specifies CASSPITGSSYEQYF.

J is TRBJ1-5 and V is TRBV27; D is unresolved. The CDR3 covers 13 residues. Trimming left V 2 bases short and J 4 bases short, with 6 bases between. The V gene's germline CDR1 is MNHEY and CDR2 SMNVEV (reference sequence). The CDR3 is CASSLADNQPQHF. CDR3 nucleotide sequence: TGTGCCAGCAGTTTAGCAGATAATCAGCCCCAGCATTTT.

The chain has TRBV11-2 and TRBJ2-5, with TRBD2 matching 11 bases. The CDR3 loop spans 16 amino acids. The germline V gene has CDR1 SGHAT and CDR2 FQNNGV. The V and J ends lost 3 bases and 5 bases, in that order; junction bases with no gene match: 8. The CDR3 here is CASSFSGLAAAETQYF. The CDR3 DNA follows: TGTGCCAGCAGCTTCTCGGGACTAGCGGCCGCCGAGACCCAGTACTTC. Full variable domain (rest looked up from reference TRBV11-2 and TRBJ2-5): EAGVAQSPRYKIIEKRQSVAFWCNPISGHATLYWYQQILGQGPKLLIQFQNNGVVDDSQLPKDRFSAERLKGVDSTLKIQPAKLEDSAVYLCASSFSGLAAAETQYFGPGTRLLVL.

The chain carries TRBV5-6 and TRBJ1-2; D not certain. Looked up from germline, CDR1 is SGHDT and CDR2 is YYEEEE. The germline V and J ends were trimmed by 4 bases and 4 bases, with 17 bases remaining between them. CDR3 length: 15 amino acids. CDR3 amino acids: CASSLGGGIIYGYTF. Here the CDR3 DNA reads TGTGCCAGCAGCCTCGGCGGAGGGATTATCTATGGCTACACCTTC.

CDR3 in amino acids: CASSLKSHEGYGYTF. The DNA for the CDR3 is TGCGCCAGCAGCTTGAAGAGCCATGAGGGCTATGGCTACACCTTC. The chain recombines TRBV5-1 with TRBJ1-2; D is ambiguous. The germline V gene encodes CDR1 SGHRS and CDR2 YFSETQ. The CDR3 is 15 residues long. The V end lost 1 base, the J end lost 4 bases, and 14 bases lay between the germline ends.

V gene TRBV11-2 combines with J gene TRBJ2-1; TRBD2 aligns across 13 bases. Looked up from germline, CDR1 is SGHAT and CDR2 is FQNNGV. The length of the CDR3 is 16 residues. The trim removed 6 bases at V and 5 bases at J, leaving 7 bases unmatched. The CDR3 loop is CASRSTGTSGNNEQFF. The CDR3 nucleotides read TGTGCCAGCAGATCCACCGGGACTAGCGGGAACAATGAGCAGTTCTTC.

The gene calls are TRBV7-6 and TRBJ2-5; 10 nucleotides line up with TRBD1. CDR1 SGHVS and CDR2 FNYEAQ come from the germline V gene. The CDR3 covers 15 residues. J lost 4 bases, V lost 4 bases, and 6 bases had no gene match. The CDR3 reads CASSSGTGVGETQYF. CDR3 in DNA: TGTGCCAGCAGCTCCGGGACAGGGGTCGGAGAGACCCAGTACTTC.

V is TRBV18 and J is TRBJ2-7; TRBD2 matches 7 bases. This CDR3 comprises 14 residues. V was pared by 3 bases and J by 3 bases, with 5 bases of the junction left unmatched. Germline-derived CDR1 and CDR2 are KGHSH and LQKENI. The CDR3 DNA sequence: TGTGCCAGCTCACCTAAGGGAGGGAACTACGAGCAGTACTTC. It encodes CASSPKGGNYEQYF. Supplemented by reference TRBV18 and TRBJ2-7, the full variable domain reads NAGVMQNPRHLVRRRGQEARLRCSPMKGHSHVYWYRQLPEEGLKFMVYLQKENIIDESGMPKERFSAEFPKEGPSILRIQQVVRGDSAAYFCASSPKGGNYEQYFGPGTRLTVT.

This chain uses TRBV24-1 with TRBJ1-1, with TRBD1 matching 10 bases. The germline V gene encodes CDR1 KGHDR and CDR2 SFDVKD. The length of the CDR3 is 12 residues. The V gene end was trimmed by 10 bases and the J gene end by 6 bases; junction bases not matched to a gene: 4. CDR3 loop: CATSGQGAEAFF. DNA for the CDR3: TGTGCCACGTCCGGACAGGGGGCTGAAGCTTTCTTT.

The chain uses TRBV18 and TRBJ1-3, with TRBD1 as a possible D gene (6 bases). The germline gives CDR1 KGHSH, CDR2 LQKENI. The CDR3 is made up of 15 amino acids. The V end lost 5 bases, the J end lost 0 bases, and 11 bases lay between the germline ends. The CDR3 protein is CASSSDRSSGNTIYF. The CDR3 DNA is TGTGCCAGCTCATCCGACAGGAGCTCTGGAAACACCATATATTTT.

The CDR3: CAWSVPARAFSNYGYTF. The CDR3 DNA follows: TGTGCCTGGAGTGTACCGGCCAGGGCCTTTTCTAACTATGGCTACACCTTC. This chain links TRBV30 with TRBJ1-2; a possible D gene is TRBD1 (5 bases). The germline V gene has CDR1 GTSNPN and CDR2 SVGIG (reference sequence). The CDR3 runs 17 residues. Trimming took off 0 bases at V and 0 bases at J, with 17 bases between the two ends.

The chain recombines TRBV27 with TRBJ1-1; the D gene is possibly TRBD1 (6 bases). The germline gives CDR1 MNHEY, CDR2 SMNVEV (reference sequence). V lost 8 bases and J 9 bases, leaving 16 bases between the germline ends. The CDR3 consists of 12 residues. DNA of the CDR3: TGTGCCAGCGGCCCGGGACATTTCAAAGCTTTCTTT. Translating it yields CASGPGHFKAFF.